Sequencing of this TCR beta chain was carried out in a study of blood T cells in healthy people across ages. Germline-derived CDR1 and CDR2 are MNHNS and SASEGT. V lost 1 base, J lost 0 bases, and 0 bases stayed unmatched. The CDR3 runs 17 residues. The second PCR ran about 6 to 12 cycles with a sample-barcoded 5' primer and J-beta primers. TCRdb reprocessed the 5' RACE reads via MiXCR and lists one record per CDR3 protein. Found here are over a million distinct CDR3 sequences, 40% to 50% of them singletons; the top ten hold 7% to 9.5%. The rearrangement joins TRBV6-1 to TRBJ2-1; 13 bases line up with TRBD2. The sequence was collected from a woman under 30 in good health. Sequenced sample: blood. Written as DNA, the CDR3 is TGTGCCAGCAGTGAAGGGACTAGCGGGAGCTCCTACAATGAGCAGTTCTTC. The encoded protein is CASSEGTSGSSYNEQFF.